This is a list of T cell receptor beta chains from one sample in a study of T-cell memory formation after mild COVID-19. TCRdb itself ran the 5' RACE reads through MiXCR, one entry per CDR3 protein. The table includes 350,000 to 450,000 distinct CDR3 sequences, approximately 20% detected once. The sequencing sample was made of PBMCs or a T cell subset sorted from them (not recorded which). The receptors shown here come from an adult woman who had mild COVID-19 (a few samples of this study predate the infection). Cell type and time point are not known. The CDR3 runs from the conserved cysteine through the conserved F or W. The D gene is left open where the match is weak. Where a row states a size, it is once, few, many or the class of an expanded clone; other rows omit it.

cdr3_aa: CASSLALANEQFF
cdr3_nt: TGTGCCAGCAGCTTGGCACTAGCTAATGAGCAGTTCTTC
clone_size: few
cdr3_length: 13
v_call: TRBV5-4
j_call: TRBJ2-1
d_call: -

cdr3_aa: CARRASSGNTIYF
cdr3_nt: TGTGCCCGCCGGGCGAGCTCTGGAAACACCATATATTTT
clone_size: -
cdr3_length: 13
v_call: TRBV12-3/TRBV12-4
j_call: TRBJ1-3
d_call: -

cdr3_aa: CASSQVERANTGELFF
cdr3_nt: TGCGCCAGCAGCCAAGTGGAGCGGGCGAACACCGGGGAGCTGTTTTTT
clone_size: few
cdr3_length: 16
v_call: TRBV4-1
j_call: TRBJ2-2
d_call: -

cdr3_aa: CASSHESQGMDTQYF
cdr3_nt: TGTGCCAGCAGCCATGAAAGCCAGGGCATGGATACGCAGTATTTT
clone_size: -
cdr3_length: 15
v_call: TRBV4-2
j_call: TRBJ2-3
d_call: -

cdr3_aa: CARDTWVWNEQYF
cdr3_nt: TGTGCCAGAGACACATGGGTCTGGAACGAGCAGTACTTC
clone_size: few
cdr3_length: 13
v_call: TRBV12-3/TRBV12-4
j_call: TRBJ2-7
d_call: -

cdr3_aa: CASSYGTGILQPQHF
cdr3_nt: TGCGCCAGCAGCTACGGGACAGGGATCCTTCAGCCCCAGCATTTT
clone_size: few
cdr3_length: 15
v_call: TRBV4-1
j_call: TRBJ1-5
d_call: TRBD1

cdr3_aa: CASSLAGRGRLNTEAFF
cdr3_nt: TGTGCCAGCAGCTTAGCGGGGCGGGGCCGGCTAAACACTGAAGCTTTCTTT
clone_size: few
cdr3_length: 17
v_call: TRBV7-9
j_call: TRBJ1-1
d_call: -

cdr3_aa: CASTPLAGASYEQYF
cdr3_nt: TGTGCCAGCACCCCTCTGGCGGGGGCCTCCTACGAGCAGTACTTC
clone_size: many
cdr3_length: 15
v_call: TRBV12-3/TRBV12-4
j_call: TRBJ2-7
d_call: -

cdr3_aa: CASKRGAGKYEQYF
cdr3_nt: TGTGCCAGCAAACGAGGTGCAGGGAAATACGAGCAGTACTTC
clone_size: few
cdr3_length: 14
v_call: TRBV6-5
j_call: TRBJ2-7
d_call: -

cdr3_aa: CASSVVPGLANTGELFF
cdr3_nt: TGTGCCAGCAGCGTCGTCCCGGGACTAGCAAACACCGGGGAGCTGTTTTTT
clone_size: few
cdr3_length: 17
v_call: TRBV9
j_call: TRBJ2-2
d_call: TRBD2

cdr3_aa: CASRELRKGLLEAFF
cdr3_nt: TGTGCCAGCAGGGAATTACGAAAGGGATTGCTTGAAGCTTTCTTT
clone_size: -
cdr3_length: 15
v_call: TRBV6-5
j_call: TRBJ1-1
d_call: -

cdr3_aa: CASSLRRGMAYEQYF
cdr3_nt: TGTGCCAGCAGTTTACGCAGGGGGATGGCCTACGAGCAGTACTTC
clone_size: few
cdr3_length: 15
v_call: TRBV6-2/TRBV6-3
j_call: TRBJ2-7
d_call: TRBD1

cdr3_aa: CATSSDREVYQPQHF
cdr3_nt: TGTGCCACCAGCAGCGACAGGGAGGTCTATCAGCCCCAGCATTTT
clone_size: -
cdr3_length: 15
v_call: TRBV15
j_call: TRBJ1-5
d_call: TRBD1

cdr3_aa: CASSPRDRGLNGELFF
cdr3_nt: TGTGCCAGCAGCCCCCGGGACAGGGGGCTAAACGGGGAGCTGTTTTTT
clone_size: many
cdr3_length: 16
v_call: TRBV7-9
j_call: TRBJ2-2
d_call: TRBD1

cdr3_aa: CASSPSLGGTFEYSTYNEQFF
cdr3_nt: TGTGCCAGCAGCCCGTCCCTGGGGGGGACTTTTGAATATTCTACCTACAATGAGCAGTTCTTC
clone_size: few
cdr3_length: 21
v_call: TRBV3-1
j_call: TRBJ2-1
d_call: TRBD2

cdr3_aa: CASSFKTGWVGINTEAFF
cdr3_nt: TGTGCCAGCAGTTTCAAGACGGGTTGGGTAGGGATTAACACTGAAGCTTTCTTT
clone_size: few
cdr3_length: 18
v_call: TRBV12-3/TRBV12-4
j_call: TRBJ1-1
d_call: -

cdr3_aa: CASSPAGTSGTYEQYF
cdr3_nt: TGTGCCAGCAGTCCCGCCGGTACTAGCGGTACCTACGAGCAGTACTTC
clone_size: few
cdr3_length: 16
v_call: TRBV27
j_call: TRBJ2-7
d_call: TRBD2

cdr3_aa: CASSYLVNTGELFF
cdr3_nt: TGTGCCAGCAGTTACTTAGTGAACACCGGGGAGCTGTTTTTT
clone_size: -
cdr3_length: 14
v_call: TRBV6-2/TRBV6-3
j_call: TRBJ2-2
d_call: -

cdr3_aa: CSAPYSGGLYEQYF
cdr3_nt: TGCAGTGCTCCCTATTCCGGGGGACTCTACGAGCAGTACTTC
clone_size: few
cdr3_length: 14
v_call: TRBV20-1
j_call: TRBJ2-7
d_call: -

cdr3_aa: CSATSGQGGNEQFF
cdr3_nt: TGCAGTGCTACCTCGGGACAGGGCGGCAATGAGCAGTTCTTC
clone_size: few
cdr3_length: 14
v_call: TRBV20-1
j_call: TRBJ2-1
d_call: TRBD1

cdr3_aa: CASLLEGGPSGELFF
cdr3_nt: TGTGCCAGCCTTTTAGAGGGAGGGCCTTCCGGGGAGCTGTTTTTT
clone_size: -
cdr3_length: 15
v_call: TRBV12-3/TRBV12-4
j_call: TRBJ2-2
d_call: TRBD2

cdr3_aa: CASTPTIPNTGELFF
cdr3_nt: TGTGCCAGCACCCCCACGATCCCGAACACCGGGGAGCTGTTTTTT
clone_size: few
cdr3_length: 15
v_call: TRBV7-9
j_call: TRBJ2-2
d_call: -

cdr3_aa: CSAIFQNTGELFF
cdr3_nt: TGCAGTGCTATCTTCCAGAACACCGGGGAGCTGTTTTTT
clone_size: -
cdr3_length: 13
v_call: TRBV20-1
j_call: TRBJ2-2
d_call: -

cdr3_aa: CASSPSGLNTEAFF
cdr3_nt: TGTGCCAGCTCTCCATCGGGGTTGAACACTGAAGCTTTCTTT
clone_size: once
cdr3_length: 14
v_call: TRBV18
j_call: TRBJ1-1
d_call: -

cdr3_aa: CATLDRTSYEQYF
cdr3_nt: TGTGCCACGCTCGATCGTACCTCGTACGAGCAGTACTTC
clone_size: -
cdr3_length: 13
v_call: TRBV2
j_call: TRBJ2-7
d_call: -

cdr3_aa: CSGSRTSGYQETQYF
cdr3_nt: TGCAGCGGCAGTCGGACTAGCGGGTACCAAGAGACCCAGTACTTC
clone_size: few
cdr3_length: 15
v_call: TRBV29-1
j_call: TRBJ2-5
d_call: TRBD2

cdr3_aa: CSARVPGQNTEAFF
cdr3_nt: TGCAGTGCTAGAGTACCGGGACAGAACACTGAAGCTTTCTTT
clone_size: many
cdr3_length: 14
v_call: TRBV20-1
j_call: TRBJ1-1
d_call: -

cdr3_aa: CASGYGGVNTEAFF
cdr3_nt: TGCGCCAGCGGGTACGGGGGAGTGAACACTGAAGCTTTCTTT
clone_size: -
cdr3_length: 14
v_call: TRBV5-1
j_call: TRBJ1-1
d_call: -

cdr3_aa: CSARSTGSRYEQYF
cdr3_nt: TGCAGTGCTAGAAGTACCGGGAGTAGGTACGAGCAGTACTTC
clone_size: -
cdr3_length: 14
v_call: TRBV20-1
j_call: TRBJ2-7
d_call: -

cdr3_aa: CASSLDLGGGYEQYF
cdr3_nt: TGTGCCAGCAGTTTAGACCTCGGGGGCGGCTACGAGCAGTACTTC
clone_size: -
cdr3_length: 15
v_call: TRBV12-3/TRBV12-4
j_call: TRBJ2-7
d_call: -

cdr3_aa: CASSPGVPQSYNEQFF
cdr3_nt: TGTGCCAGCTCACCAGGGGTACCCCAGTCATACAATGAGCAGTTCTTC
clone_size: -
cdr3_length: 16
v_call: TRBV18
j_call: TRBJ2-1
d_call: -

cdr3_aa: CSALRGGGTEAFF
cdr3_nt: TGCAGTGCCCTGCGGGGGGGCGGCACTGAAGCTTTCTTT
clone_size: -
cdr3_length: 13
v_call: TRBV20-1
j_call: TRBJ1-1
d_call: -

cdr3_aa: CSARAGRASYEQYF
cdr3_nt: TGCAGTGCTCGGGCCGGCAGGGCCTCCTACGAGCAGTACTTC
clone_size: -
cdr3_length: 14
v_call: TRBV20-1
j_call: TRBJ2-7
d_call: -

cdr3_aa: CASRVGQGTGNEQFF
cdr3_nt: TGTGCCAGCAGGGTGGGACAGGGGACAGGGAATGAGCAGTTCTTC
clone_size: -
cdr3_length: 15
v_call: TRBV6-1
j_call: TRBJ2-1
d_call: TRBD1

cdr3_aa: CAVRQSTDTQYF
cdr3_nt: TGTGCCGTCCGACAGAGCACAGATACGCAGTATTTT
clone_size: -
cdr3_length: 12
v_call: TRBV10-3
j_call: TRBJ2-3
d_call: -

cdr3_aa: CASSPETYTDTQYF
cdr3_nt: TGCGCCAGCAGCCCGGAGACTTACACAGATACGCAGTATTTT
clone_size: few
cdr3_length: 14
v_call: TRBV5-1
j_call: TRBJ2-3
d_call: -

cdr3_aa: CASSQVAGDLYNEQFF
cdr3_nt: TGTGCCAGCAGCCAAGTCGCGGGAGATCTCTACAATGAGCAGTTCTTC
clone_size: few
cdr3_length: 16
v_call: TRBV4-2
j_call: TRBJ2-1
d_call: TRBD2

cdr3_aa: CAWNPLAGDRADTQYF
cdr3_nt: TGTGCCTGGAATCCACTAGCGGGAGATCGGGCAGATACGCAGTATTTT
clone_size: -
cdr3_length: 16
v_call: TRBV30
j_call: TRBJ2-3
d_call: TRBD2

cdr3_aa: CASYDRVSEKLFF
cdr3_nt: TGTGCCAGCTATGACAGGGTTTCTGAAAAACTGTTTTTT
clone_size: -
cdr3_length: 13
v_call: TRBV2
j_call: TRBJ1-4
d_call: TRBD1

cdr3_aa: CASSSYRAGTDTQYF
cdr3_nt: TGTGCCAGCAGCTCATATCGCGCCGGCACAGATACGCAGTATTTT
clone_size: few
cdr3_length: 15
v_call: TRBV5-4
j_call: TRBJ2-3
d_call: -

cdr3_aa: CSVESGQGYTF
cdr3_nt: TGCAGCGTTGAATCCGGGCAGGGCTACACCTTC
clone_size: -
cdr3_length: 11
v_call: TRBV29-1
j_call: TRBJ1-2
d_call: -

cdr3_aa: CASSPTLSETQYF
cdr3_nt: TGTGCCAGCTCACCAACACTCTCGGAGACCCAGTACTTC
clone_size: few
cdr3_length: 13
v_call: TRBV18
j_call: TRBJ2-5
d_call: -

cdr3_aa: CASSFPGAGANVLTF
cdr3_nt: TGTGCCAGCAGCTTTCCAGGGGCTGGGGCCAACGTCCTGACTTTC
clone_size: -
cdr3_length: 15
v_call: TRBV5-6
j_call: TRBJ2-6
d_call: -

cdr3_aa: CASSSSRYNEQFF
cdr3_nt: TGTGCCAGCAGTTCCTCTAGGTACAATGAGCAGTTCTTC
clone_size: few
cdr3_length: 13
v_call: TRBV12-3/TRBV12-4
j_call: TRBJ2-1
d_call: -

cdr3_aa: CASSPQREGPDTQYF
cdr3_nt: TGCGCCAGCAGCCCCCAGCGGGAGGGTCCAGATACGCAGTATTTT
clone_size: -
cdr3_length: 15
v_call: TRBV4-3
j_call: TRBJ2-3
d_call: TRBD2

cdr3_aa: CASSRGTSGSMVPTDTQYF
cdr3_nt: TGCGCCAGCAGCCGTGGGACTAGCGGGAGCATGGTTCCCACAGATACGCAGTATTTT
clone_size: -
cdr3_length: 19
v_call: TRBV4-3
j_call: TRBJ2-3
d_call: TRBD2

cdr3_aa: CASSSLYNNQPQHF
cdr3_nt: TGTGCCAGCAGTTCCCTTTATAACAATCAGCCCCAGCATTTT
clone_size: -
cdr3_length: 14
v_call: TRBV12-3/TRBV12-4
j_call: TRBJ1-5
d_call: -

cdr3_aa: CASSQDFGEHSNQPQHF
cdr3_nt: TGCGCCAGCAGCCAAGATTTCGGGGAGCATAGCAATCAGCCCCAGCATTTT
clone_size: -
cdr3_length: 17
v_call: TRBV4-3
j_call: TRBJ1-5
d_call: -

cdr3_aa: CASSHPGRDRGYEQYF
cdr3_nt: TGCGCCAGCAGTCATCCAGGCCGGGACAGAGGCTACGAGCAGTACTTC
clone_size: -
cdr3_length: 16
v_call: TRBV23-1
j_call: TRBJ2-7
d_call: TRBD1